Shown below are 26 T cell receptor beta chains from a single sample sequenced in a study of blood T cell repertoires in COVID-19. Assay used: immunoSEQ multiplex PCR; TCRdb lists only in-frame clones, some missing. The data contain some 340,000 clones, 80% to 90% of them singletons. Sequencing input: peripheral blood. Source of these receptors: a man under 40 with active or convalescent COVID-19.

The chain recombines TRBV6-6 with TRBJ1-2; the D gene is possibly TRBD1 (5 bases). CDR1 is MNHNY and CDR2 is SVGAGI in the germline V gene (reference sequence). The CDR3 totals 12 residues. Trimming cost V 2 bases and J 14 bases, with 15 bases left between them. CDR3 region: CASSYDDSHGTF. For the CDR3, the DNA is TGTGCCAGCAGTTACGATGACAGTCATGGGACCTTC.

The chain couples TRBV3-1 (or the pseudogene TRBV3-2) to TRBJ1-4, with TRBD1 identical over 11 bases. The CDR3 covers 20 residues. Germline CDR1 and CDR2: LGHDT and YNNKEL (reference sequence). Trimming cost V 1 base and J 3 bases; bases outside gene matches: 13. The CDR3 region is CASSQVQGTGGIKANEKLFF. In DNA, the CDR3 is TGTGCCAGCAGCCAAGTTCAGGGGACAGGGGGGATCAAAGCTAATGAAAAACTGTTTTTT.

The rearrangement uses TRBV23-1 and TRBJ1-5; D is ambiguous. TRBV23-1 is filed as an ORF, its function uncertain. The CDR3 runs 13 residues. Between the trimmed V and J ends, which lost 4 bases and 3 bases, there was a span of 7 bases. DNA of the CDR3: TGCGCCAGCAGTCTTCTATTCAATCAGCCCCAGCATTTT. It codes for CASSLLFNQPQHF.

This chain uses TRBV2 with TRBJ1-6; 7 bases fit TRBD1. With V trimmed by 7 bases and J by 4 bases, 4 bases remained unmatched. This CDR3 contains 14 residues. Germline CDR1 is SNHLY and CDR2 is FYNNEI. The CDR3 region has the DNA TGTGCCAGCATCAGGGACAGTTATAATTCACCCCTCCACTTT. This sequence encodes CASIRDSYNSPLHF. Drawing the rest from reference TRBV2 and TRBJ1-6, the complete variable domain is EPEVTQTPSHQVTQMGQEVILRCVPISNHLYFYWYRQILGQKVEFLVSFYNNEISEKSEIFDDQFSVERPDGSNFTLKIRSTKLEDSAMYFCASIRDSYNSPLHFGNGTRLTVT.

This chain links TRBV27 with TRBJ2-7; no clear D gene. CDR1 and CDR2 (germline): MNHEY, SMNVEV (reference sequence). Trimming left V 8 bases short and J 2 bases short, with 4 bases between. This CDR3 comprises 10 residues. The CDR3 DNA is TGTGCCAGCGGCCCCTACGAGCAGTACTTC. Protein sequence: CASGPYEQYF.

The V and J genes are TRBV6-5 and TRBJ1-5, with 9 bases aligning to TRBD1. The V gene's germline CDR1 is MNHEY and CDR2 SVGAGI. This CDR3 is 14 amino acids long. The J segment lost 2 bases and the V segment lost 6 bases, leaving 2 bases of the junction unmatched. CDR3 residues: CASRGDRGNQPQHF. CDR3 nucleotides: TGTGCCAGCAGGGGGGACAGGGGCAATCAGCCCCAGCATTTT.

This chain connects TRBV18 to TRBJ2-1; no definite D call. Germline V gene sequence: CDR1 KGHSH, CDR2 LQKENI. Deletions cut 5 bases from V and 2 bases from J, with 10 bases between. CDR3 length equals 14 residues. The CDR3 loop reads CASSSGWPYNEQFF. In DNA form, the CDR3 reads TGTGCCAGCTCATCGGGTTGGCCCTACAATGAGCAGTTCTTC.

V gene TRBV18 combines with J gene TRBJ2-3; 10 bases align to TRBD2. Germline lookup yields CDR1 KGHSH and CDR2 LQKENI. V shed 6 bases and J 4 bases; nucleotides not matched to a gene: 10. The CDR3 consists of 16 residues. CDR3 amino acids: CASSPPSSGGADTQYF. CDR3 nucleotides: TGTGCCAGCTCTCCGCCCTCGAGCGGGGGGGCAGATACGCAGTATTTT.

This sequence joins TRBV30 and TRBJ1-5; D is unresolved. The V gene's germline CDR1 is GTSNPN and CDR2 SVGIG (reference sequence). This CDR3 region has 12 residues. Trimming removed 3 bases at V and 1 base at J, with 4 bases between. This CDR3 is CAWSGSNQPQHF. CDR3 nucleotides: TGTGCCTGGAGCGGGAGCAATCAGCCCCAGCATTTT. Full variable domain (remainder filled in from reference TRBV30 and TRBJ1-5): SQTIHQWPATLVQPVGSPLSLECTVEGTSNPNLYWYRQAAGRGLQLLFYSVGIGQISSEVPQNLSASRPQDRQFILSSKKLLLSDSGFYLCAWSGSNQPQHFGDGTRLSIL.

The chain recombines TRBV28 with TRBJ2-3; 12 bases are a match to TRBD2. This CDR3 spans 16 amino acids. V shed 3 bases and J 5 bases; nucleotides not matched to a gene: 6. Per germline, CDR1 MDHEN and CDR2 SYDVKM. The CDR3, as DNA: TGTGCCAGCAGTTTTCTGACTAGCGGGGGTTTAGATACGCAGTATTTT. It encodes CASSFLTSGGLDTQYF.

The V gene is TRBV6-2 or TRBV6-3, the J gene TRBJ2-1, with D possibly being TRBD2 (5 bases). CDR1 is MNHEY and CDR2 is SVGEGT in the germline V gene. The length of the CDR3 is 15 residues. Trimming left V 0 bases short and J 5 bases short, with 11 bases between. The CDR3 bases are TGTGCCAGCAGTTACTCGAGCGGAGAGGACAATGAGCAGTTCTTC. Translated: CASSYSSGEDNEQFF.

The chain is built from TRBV11-3 and TRBJ2-1; TRBD2 matches at 10 bases. The V gene end was trimmed by 5 bases and the J gene end by 8 bases; junction bases not matched to a gene: 9. The germline CDR1 and CDR2 sequences are SGHNT and YENEEA. This CDR3 has 15 residues. CDR3 region: CASSPGLAEGYEQFF. The CDR3 bases are TGTGCCAGCAGCCCAGGACTAGCGGAGGGGTATGAGCAGTTCTTC.

V usage is TRBV4-1 and J usage is TRBJ2-7, with 11 nucleotides matching TRBD2. Germline V gene sequence: CDR1 MGHRA, CDR2 YSYEKL. The junction had 5 bases not matched to a gene; V was cut back by 1 base and J by 6 bases. The CDR3 loop spans 15 amino acids. CDR3 sequence: CASSQGGTSGGEQYF. The CDR3, as DNA: TGCGCCAGCAGCCAAGGGGGGACTAGCGGAGGCGAGCAGTACTTC.

The rearrangement links TRBV9 to TRBJ1-3, with 9 nucleotides matching TRBD1. Losses at the gene ends were 0 bases for V and 7 bases for J; bases not matched to a gene: 11. Germline lookup yields CDR1 SGDLS and CDR2 YYNGEE. The CDR3 is 17 residues long. CDR3 nucleotides: TGTGCCAGCAGCGTAGCCGGGGACAGGGATTCTCGGAACACCATATATTTT. This translates into CASSVAGDRDSRNTIYF.

This clone was seen only once. This chain links TRBV15 with TRBJ2-2; weak D call: TRBD2 (5 bases). This CDR3 spans 18 amino acids. The V and J ends lost 2 bases and 0 bases respectively, with 16 bases between them. Looked up from germline, CDR1 is LNHNV and CDR2 is YYDKDF (reference sequence). The CDR3 region is CATSRPGIQDANTGELFF. CDR3 coding DNA: TGTGCCACCAGCAGACCCGGGATCCAGGACGCGAACACCGGGGAGCTGTTTTTT.

The chain joins TRBV29-1 to TRBJ1-1, with D uncertain. The CDR3 is 12 residues long. Germline V gives CDR1 SQVTM, CDR2 ANQGSEA. Trimming took 7 bases from V and 7 from J, leaving 16 bases between them. CDR3 residues: CSAVGGSFEAFF. In DNA, the CDR3 is TGCAGCGCCGTGGGAGGCAGCTTTGAAGCTTTCTTT. Complete variable domain (other parts from reference TRBV29-1 and TRBJ1-1): SAVISQKPSRDICQRGTSLTIQCQVDSQVTMMFWYRQQPGQSLTLIATANQGSEATYESGFVIDKFPISRPNLTFSTLTVSNMSPEDSSIYLCSAVGGSFEAFFGQGTRLTVV.

V gene TRBV28 combines with J gene TRBJ1-2, with unresolved D. This CDR3 comprises 15 residues. CDR1 MDHEN and CDR2 SYDVKM come from the germline V gene. Between the trimmed V and J ends, which lost 7 bases and 4 bases, there was a span of 19 bases. The CDR3 DNA reads as TGTGCCAGCACCGGGGAACAGCCCACGGGCTATGGCTACACCTTC. Encoded protein: CASTGEQPTGYGYTF.

The chain employs TRBV19 and TRBJ1-4, with 8 bases lining up with TRBD1. The CDR3 is made up of 15 amino acids. The germline CDR1 and CDR2 sequences are LNHDA and SQIVND (reference sequence). After removal of 5 bases from V and 7 bases from J, the junction contained 9 bases not matched to a gene. The CDR3 reads CASSPFDRGGEKLFF. For the CDR3, the DNA is TGTGCCAGTAGTCCCTTCGACAGGGGTGGTGAAAAACTGTTTTTT.

The CDR3 here is CASSFDRANSPLHF. The CDR3 nucleotides are TGCGCCAGCAGCTTCGACAGGGCCAATTCACCCCTCCACTTT. The chain carries TRBV4-1 and TRBJ1-6; the match to TRBD1 covers 7 bases. V shed 5 bases, J shed 7 bases, and the junction held 5 bases outside the gene matches. This CDR3 has 14 residues. CDR1 and CDR2 (germline): MGHRA, YSYEKL.

The sample holds one count of this clone. The chain links TRBV3-1 (or the pseudogene TRBV3-2) to TRBJ2-6; maybe TRBD2 (7 bases). CDR3 length: 19 residues. Germline V CDR1 and CDR2: LGHDT, YNNKEL (reference sequence). Trimming pared 1 base from V and 0 bases from J, leaving 16 bases between. DNA of the CDR3: TGTGCCAGCAGCCAAGTAGGGCGGGGGCTAAGCTCTGGGGCCAACGTCCTGACTTTC. Its protein product is CASSQVGRGLSSGANVLTF.

V is TRBV6-6 and J is TRBJ2-7; 8 nucleotides line up with TRBD2. Per the germline V gene, CDR1 is MNHNY and CDR2 is SVGAGI (reference sequence). The CDR3 is made up of 13 amino acids. V lost 5 bases, J lost 2 bases, and 2 bases stayed unmatched. The CDR3 sequence: CASSEGLAYEQYF. The CDR3 DNA follows: TGTGCCAGCAGTGAGGGACTAGCCTACGAGCAGTACTTC.

The rearrangement links TRBV7-2 to TRBJ2-5, with TRBD1 identical over 10 bases. After removal of 5 bases from V and 7 bases from J, the junction contained 13 bases not matched to a gene. This CDR3 has 16 residues. Germline assignment: CDR1 SGHTA and CDR2 FQGNSA. The CDR3 nucleotides are TGTGCCAGCAGCCCACTCCGGACAGGGGGGGTTGGGACCCAGTACTTC. This translates into CASSPLRTGGVGTQYF.

The chain joins TRBV28 to TRBJ1-1, with D possibly TRBD1 on 5 matching bases. V lost 7 bases, J lost 8 bases, and 11 bases lay in between. There are 11 residues in the CDR3. CDR1 is MDHEN, CDR2 SYDVKM, per germline. The CDR3 DNA is TGTGCCAGCATTAGGGGATACGAAGCTTTCTTT. Residues: CASIRGYEAFF.

In this sample, this clone turned up a few times. The rearrangement uses TRBV30 and TRBJ1-2, with TRBD1 matching 7 bases. Germline V gives CDR1 GTSNPN, CDR2 SVGIG (reference sequence). The length of the CDR3 is 11 residues. The CDR3 bases are TGTGCTGGGACAGTACTCTATGGCTACACCTTC. This translates into CAGTVLYGYTF.

The V call is TRBV7-9, the J call TRBJ2-3; 7 nucleotides agree with TRBD2. J lost 2 bases, V lost 4 bases, and 3 bases had no gene match. CDR3 length: 14 amino acids. The germline CDR1 and CDR2 sequences are SEHNR and FQNEAQ (reference sequence). CDR3 nucleotides: TGTGCCAGCAGCTCAGGACTAGACACAGATACGCAGTATTTT. Its translation: CASSSGLDTDTQYF.

J is TRBJ2-2 and V is TRBV6-4, with 11 bases lining up with TRBD1. V shed 4 bases and J 5 bases; nucleotides not matched to a gene: 6. Germline CDR1 MRHNA, CDR2 SNTAGT. The CDR3 is 16 residues long. CDR3 DNA sequence: TGTGCCAGCAGTGGTTCCGGGACAGGGGGAACCGGGGAGCTGTTTTTT. Encoded protein: CASSGSGTGGTGELFF.